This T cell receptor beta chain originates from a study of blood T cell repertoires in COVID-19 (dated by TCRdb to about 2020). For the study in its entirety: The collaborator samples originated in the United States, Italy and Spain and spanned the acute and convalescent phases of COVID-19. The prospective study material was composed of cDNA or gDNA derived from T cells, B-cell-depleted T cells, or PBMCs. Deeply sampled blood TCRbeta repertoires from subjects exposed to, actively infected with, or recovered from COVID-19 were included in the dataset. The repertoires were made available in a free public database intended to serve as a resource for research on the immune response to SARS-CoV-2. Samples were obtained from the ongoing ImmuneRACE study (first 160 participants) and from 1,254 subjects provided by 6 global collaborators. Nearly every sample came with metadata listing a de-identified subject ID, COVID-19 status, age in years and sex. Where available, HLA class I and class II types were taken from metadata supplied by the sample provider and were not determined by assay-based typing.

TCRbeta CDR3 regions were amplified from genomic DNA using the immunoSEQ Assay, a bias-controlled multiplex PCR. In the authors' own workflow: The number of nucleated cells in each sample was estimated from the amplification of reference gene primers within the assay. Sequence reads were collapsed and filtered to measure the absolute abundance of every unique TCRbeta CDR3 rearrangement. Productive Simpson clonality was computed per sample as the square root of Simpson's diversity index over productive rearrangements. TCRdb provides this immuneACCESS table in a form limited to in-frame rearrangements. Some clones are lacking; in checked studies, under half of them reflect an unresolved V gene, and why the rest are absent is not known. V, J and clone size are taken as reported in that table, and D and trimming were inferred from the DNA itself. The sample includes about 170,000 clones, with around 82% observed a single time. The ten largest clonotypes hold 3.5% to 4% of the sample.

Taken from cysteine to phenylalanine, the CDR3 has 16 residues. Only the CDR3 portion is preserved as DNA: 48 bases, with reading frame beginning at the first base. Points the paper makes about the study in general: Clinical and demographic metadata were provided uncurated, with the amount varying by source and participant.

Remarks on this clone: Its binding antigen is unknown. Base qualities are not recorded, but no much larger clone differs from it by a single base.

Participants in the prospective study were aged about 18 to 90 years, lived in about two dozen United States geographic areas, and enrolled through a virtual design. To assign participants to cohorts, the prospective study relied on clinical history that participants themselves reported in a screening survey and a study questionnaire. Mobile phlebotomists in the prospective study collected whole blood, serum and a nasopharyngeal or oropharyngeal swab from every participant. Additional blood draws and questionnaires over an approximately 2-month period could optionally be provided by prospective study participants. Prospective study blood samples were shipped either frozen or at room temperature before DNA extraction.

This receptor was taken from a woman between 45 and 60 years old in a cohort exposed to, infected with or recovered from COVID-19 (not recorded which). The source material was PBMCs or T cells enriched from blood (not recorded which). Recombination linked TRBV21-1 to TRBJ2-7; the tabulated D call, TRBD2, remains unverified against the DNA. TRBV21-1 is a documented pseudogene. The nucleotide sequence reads TGTGCCAGCAGCGCCAAGGAAACTAGCGGGTCCTACGAGCAGTACTTC. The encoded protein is CASSAKETSGSYEQYF.